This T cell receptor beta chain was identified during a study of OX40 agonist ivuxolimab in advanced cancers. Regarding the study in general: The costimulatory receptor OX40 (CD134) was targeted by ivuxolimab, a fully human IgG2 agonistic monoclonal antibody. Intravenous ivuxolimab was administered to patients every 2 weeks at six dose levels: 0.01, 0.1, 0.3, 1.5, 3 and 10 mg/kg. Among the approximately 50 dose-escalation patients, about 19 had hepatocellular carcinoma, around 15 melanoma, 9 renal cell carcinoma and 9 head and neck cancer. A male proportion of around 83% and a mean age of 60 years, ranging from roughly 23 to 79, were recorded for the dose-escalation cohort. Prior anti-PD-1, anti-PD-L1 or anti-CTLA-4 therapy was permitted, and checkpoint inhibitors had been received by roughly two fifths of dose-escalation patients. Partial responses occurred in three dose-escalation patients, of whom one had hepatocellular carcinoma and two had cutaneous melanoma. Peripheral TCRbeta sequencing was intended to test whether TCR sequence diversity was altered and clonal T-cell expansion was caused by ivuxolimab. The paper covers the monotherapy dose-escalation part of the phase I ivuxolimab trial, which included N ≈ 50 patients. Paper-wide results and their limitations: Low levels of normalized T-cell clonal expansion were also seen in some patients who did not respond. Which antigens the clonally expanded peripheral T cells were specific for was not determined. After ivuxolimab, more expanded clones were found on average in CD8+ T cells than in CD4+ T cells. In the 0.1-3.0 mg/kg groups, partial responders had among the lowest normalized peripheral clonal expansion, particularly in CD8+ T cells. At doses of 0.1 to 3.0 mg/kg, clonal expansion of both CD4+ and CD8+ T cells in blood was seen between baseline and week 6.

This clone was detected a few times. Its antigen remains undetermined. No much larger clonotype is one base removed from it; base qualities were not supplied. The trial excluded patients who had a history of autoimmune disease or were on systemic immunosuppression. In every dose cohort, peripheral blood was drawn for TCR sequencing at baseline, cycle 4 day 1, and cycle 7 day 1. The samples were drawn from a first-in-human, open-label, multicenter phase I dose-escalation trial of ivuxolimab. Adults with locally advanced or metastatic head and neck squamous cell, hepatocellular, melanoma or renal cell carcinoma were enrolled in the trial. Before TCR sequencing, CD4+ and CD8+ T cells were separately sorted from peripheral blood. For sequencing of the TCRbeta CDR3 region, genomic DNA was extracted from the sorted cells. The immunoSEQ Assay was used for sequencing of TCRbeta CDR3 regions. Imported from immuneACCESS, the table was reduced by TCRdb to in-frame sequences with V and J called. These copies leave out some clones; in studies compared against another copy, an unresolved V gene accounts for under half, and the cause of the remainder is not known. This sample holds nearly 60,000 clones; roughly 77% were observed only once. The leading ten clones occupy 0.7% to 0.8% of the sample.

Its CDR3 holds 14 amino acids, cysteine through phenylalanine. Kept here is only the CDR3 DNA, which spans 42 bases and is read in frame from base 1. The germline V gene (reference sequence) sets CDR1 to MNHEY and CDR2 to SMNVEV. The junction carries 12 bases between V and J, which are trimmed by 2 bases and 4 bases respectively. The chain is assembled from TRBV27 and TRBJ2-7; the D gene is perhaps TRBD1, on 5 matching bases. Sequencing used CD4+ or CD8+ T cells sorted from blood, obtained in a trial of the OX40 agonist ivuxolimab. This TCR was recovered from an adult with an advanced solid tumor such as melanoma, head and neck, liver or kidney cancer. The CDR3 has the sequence CASSLAGLFYEQYF. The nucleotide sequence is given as TGTGCCAGCAGTTTAGCAGGGCTCTTTTACGAGCAGTACTTC.